This record looks at one T cell receptor (beta chain) sequence and its context. The target antigen is unknown. It was with random hexamers that roughly 0.5 to 1 ug RNA was reverse transcribed. The method of amplification for TCR beta CDR3 was immunoSEQ multiplex PCR, covering 54 Vbeta and 13 Jbeta. TCRdb re-derived calls from the immunoSEQ multiplex PCR reads in MiXCR, one entry per CDR3 protein. The data show roughly 200,000 distinct CDR3 sequences, with 90% to 95% seen just once and 0.1% held by the top ten. The data were obtained in a study of CD8 T cells in Susac syndrome. Findings and limits, study-wide: By the study's own acknowledgment, its TCR sequencing and HLA analysis included relatively few individuals.

Trimming shortened V by 6 bases and J by 8 bases, and 13 bases separated the two germline ends. Germline V gene lookup returns CDR1 MDHEN and CDR2 SYDVKM. The CDR3 has 12 amino acids. The V and J genes are TRBV28 and TRBJ1-2; tentative D call: TRBD1 (5 bases). Input material: CD4+ T cells from PBMCs. The source is a human donor in good health. CDR3 in DNA: TGTGCCAGCAGGAGCGGACACGCGGGCTACACCTTC. Its translation is CASRSGHAGYTF.